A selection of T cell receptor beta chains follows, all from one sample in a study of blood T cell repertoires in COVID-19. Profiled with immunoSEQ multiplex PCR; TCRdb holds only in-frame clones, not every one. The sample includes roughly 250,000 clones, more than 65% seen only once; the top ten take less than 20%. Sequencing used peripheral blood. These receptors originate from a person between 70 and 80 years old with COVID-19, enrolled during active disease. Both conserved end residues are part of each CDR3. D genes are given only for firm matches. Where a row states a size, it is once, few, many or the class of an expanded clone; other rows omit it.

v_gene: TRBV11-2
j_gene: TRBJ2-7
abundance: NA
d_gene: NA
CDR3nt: TGTGCCACAACCGAACAGGGTGCCGGCGAGCAGTACTTC
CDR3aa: CATTEQGAGEQYF

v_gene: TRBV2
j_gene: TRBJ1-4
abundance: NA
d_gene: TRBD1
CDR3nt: TGTGCCAGCAGTTACGACAGGGGTAATGAAAAACTGTTTTTT
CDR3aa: CASSYDRGNEKLFF

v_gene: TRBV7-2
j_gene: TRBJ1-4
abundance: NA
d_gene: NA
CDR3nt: TGTGCCAGCAGCTACTGGGACAATGGCGAAAAACTGTTTTTT
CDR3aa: CASSYWDNGEKLFF

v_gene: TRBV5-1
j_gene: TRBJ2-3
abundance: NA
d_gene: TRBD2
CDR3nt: TGCGCCAGCAGCCGGGGGACTAGCGGGATTGGAACAGATACGCAGTATTTT
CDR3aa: CASSRGTSGIGTDTQYF

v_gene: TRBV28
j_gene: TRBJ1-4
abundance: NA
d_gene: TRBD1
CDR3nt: TGTGCCAGCAAACCGAGCCGGGACAGGGGAGAAAAACTGTTTTTT
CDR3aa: CASKPSRDRGEKLFF

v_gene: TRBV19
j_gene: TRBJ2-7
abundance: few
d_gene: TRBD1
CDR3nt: TGTGCCAGTAGTCCCCGGGACAGGGGGACCTACGAGCAGTACTTC
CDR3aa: CASSPRDRGTYEQYF

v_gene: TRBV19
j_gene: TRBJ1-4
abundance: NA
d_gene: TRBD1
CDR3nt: TGTGCCAGTAGTCCACCCCGACAGGGGGATGAAAAACTGTTTTTT
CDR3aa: CASSPPRQGDEKLFF

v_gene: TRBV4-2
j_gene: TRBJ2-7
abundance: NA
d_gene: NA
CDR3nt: TGTGCCAGCAGCCAAGTTTCATCAGCGACCTACGAGCAGTACTTC
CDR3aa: CASSQVSSATYEQYF

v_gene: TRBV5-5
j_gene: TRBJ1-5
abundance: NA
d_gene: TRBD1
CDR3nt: TGTGCCAGCAGCCTGGGACAGGGGCGCAATCAGCCCCAGCATTTT
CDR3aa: CASSLGQGRNQPQHF

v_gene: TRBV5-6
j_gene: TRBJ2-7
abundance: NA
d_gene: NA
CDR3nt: TGTGCCAGCAGCTCACTGACAGAGCCAGCCTACGAGCAGTACTTC
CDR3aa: CASSSLTEPAYEQYF

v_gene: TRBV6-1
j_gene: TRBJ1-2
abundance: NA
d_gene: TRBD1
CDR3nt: TGTGCCAGCAGTGAAGCATCTAGGACAGGGGGTCGGGGCTACACCTTC
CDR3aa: CASSEASRTGGRGYTF

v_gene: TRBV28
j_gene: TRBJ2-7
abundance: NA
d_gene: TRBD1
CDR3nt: TGTGCCAGCAGTTTAATAAGGGACAGGGAAAGGGAGCAGTACTTC
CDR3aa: CASSLIRDREREQYF

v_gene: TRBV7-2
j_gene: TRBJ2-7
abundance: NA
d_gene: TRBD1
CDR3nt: TGTGCCAGCAGCTTAGTGGACAGGGGCTACGAGCAGTACTTC
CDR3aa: CASSLVDRGYEQYF

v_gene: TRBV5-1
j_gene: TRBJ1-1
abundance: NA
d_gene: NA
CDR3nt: TGCGCCAGCAGCCTACACTCAGGGGTGAACACTGAAGCTTTCTTT
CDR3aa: CASSLHSGVNTEAFF

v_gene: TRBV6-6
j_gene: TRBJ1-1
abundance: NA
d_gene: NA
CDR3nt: TGTGCCAGCAGTTACGGGGGGTCGCTGAACACTGAAGCTTTCTTT
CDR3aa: CASSYGGSLNTEAFF

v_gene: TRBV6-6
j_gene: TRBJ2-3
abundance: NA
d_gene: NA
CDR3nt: TGTGCCAGCAGTTACACGGTCCCAGATACGCAGTATTTT
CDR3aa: CASSYTVPDTQYF

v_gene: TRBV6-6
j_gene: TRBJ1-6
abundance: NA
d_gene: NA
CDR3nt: TGTGCCAGCAGTTACACCTCAGGGTATTCACCCCTCCACTTT
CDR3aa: CASSYTSGYSPLHF

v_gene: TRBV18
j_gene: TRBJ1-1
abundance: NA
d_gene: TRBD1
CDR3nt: TGTGCCAGCTCACGTGGGACAGGGGGTGTCACTGAAGCTTTCTTT
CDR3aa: CASSRGTGGVTEAFF

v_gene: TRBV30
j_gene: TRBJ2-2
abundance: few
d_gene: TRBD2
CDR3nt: TGTGCCTGGAATAAAATAGCGGGGGCGAACACCGGGGAGCTGTTTTTT
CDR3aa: CAWNKIAGANTGELFF

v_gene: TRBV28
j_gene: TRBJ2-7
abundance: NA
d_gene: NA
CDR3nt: TGTGCCAGCAGACCGCAAGGAGGGGCCTCCTACGAGCAGTACTTC
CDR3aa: CASRPQGGASYEQYF

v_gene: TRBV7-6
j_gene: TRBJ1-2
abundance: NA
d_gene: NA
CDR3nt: TGTGCCAGCAGCGCATACAGGAAAGGCTACACCTTC
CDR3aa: CASSAYRKGYTF

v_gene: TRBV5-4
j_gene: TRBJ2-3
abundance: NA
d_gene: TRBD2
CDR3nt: TGTGCCAGCAGCTTGGTACTAGCGGGGGGCAAAGATACGCAGTATTTT
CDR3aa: CASSLVLAGGKDTQYF

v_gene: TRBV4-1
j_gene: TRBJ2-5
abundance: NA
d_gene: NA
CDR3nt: TGCGCCAGCAGCCAAGAAAAGGGACTCACGGGGCAAGAGACCCAGTACTTC
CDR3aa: CASSQEKGLTGQETQYF

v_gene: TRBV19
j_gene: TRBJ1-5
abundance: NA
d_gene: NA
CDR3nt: TGTGCCAGTAGTATACAGGGGAGCAATCAGCCCCAGCATTTT
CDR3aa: CASSIQGSNQPQHF

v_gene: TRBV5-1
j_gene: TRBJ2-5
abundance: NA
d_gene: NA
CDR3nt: TGCGCCAGCAGCTTGGAGCCAAGAGAGACCCAGTACTTC
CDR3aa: CASSLEPRETQYF

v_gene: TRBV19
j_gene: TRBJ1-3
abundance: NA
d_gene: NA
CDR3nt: TGTGCCAGTACCCTGGGACACAAGAGCTCTGGAAACACCATATATTTT
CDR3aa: CASTLGHKSSGNTIYF

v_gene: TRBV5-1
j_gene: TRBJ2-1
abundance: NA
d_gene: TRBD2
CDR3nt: TGCGCCAGCAGCTTGGATCAAGCGGGGGGGCCGCTTGAGCAGTTCTTC
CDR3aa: CASSLDQAGGPLEQFF

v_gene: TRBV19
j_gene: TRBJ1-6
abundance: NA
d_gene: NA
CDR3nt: TGTGCCAGTAGTATACGGGGGGCGAGGAATTCACCCCTCCACTTT
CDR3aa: CASSIRGARNSPLHF

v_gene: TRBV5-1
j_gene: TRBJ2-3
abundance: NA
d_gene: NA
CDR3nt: TGCGCCAGCGGTCCTAGCAGCACAGATACGCAGTATTTT
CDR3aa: CASGPSSTDTQYF

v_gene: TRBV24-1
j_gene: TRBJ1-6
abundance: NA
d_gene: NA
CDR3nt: TGTGCCACCAGTGATCTTTATTCACCCCTCCACTTT
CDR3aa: CATSDLYSPLHF

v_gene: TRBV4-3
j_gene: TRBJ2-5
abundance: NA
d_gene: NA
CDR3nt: TGCGCCAGCAGCCAATTCTACGGTGACAAAGAGACCCAGTACTTC
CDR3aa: CASSQFYGDKETQYF

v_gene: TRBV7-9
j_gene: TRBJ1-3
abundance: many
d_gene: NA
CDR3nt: TGTGCCAGCAGCCCCAAGCTCAGGGTTGGAAACACCATATATTTT
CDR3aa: CASSPKLRVGNTIYF

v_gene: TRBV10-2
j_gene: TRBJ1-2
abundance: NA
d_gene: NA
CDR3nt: TGCGCCAGCAGTTACAGGGAGGGGAGGTACTATGGCTACACCTTC
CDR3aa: CASSYREGRYYGYTF

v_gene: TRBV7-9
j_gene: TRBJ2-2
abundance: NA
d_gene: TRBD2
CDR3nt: TGTGCCAGCCTCGGGACTACGAACACCGGGGAGCTGTTTTTT
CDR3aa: CASLGTTNTGELFF

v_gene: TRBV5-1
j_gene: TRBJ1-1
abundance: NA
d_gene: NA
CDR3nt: TGCGCCAGCAGGCCGGGAGGGAACACTGAAGCTTTCTTT
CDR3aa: CASRPGGNTEAFF

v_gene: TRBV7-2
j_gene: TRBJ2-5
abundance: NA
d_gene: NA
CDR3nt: TGTGCCAGCAGCTCAAGGCACAGGGAGGGAGAGACCCAGTACTTC
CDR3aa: CASSSRHREGETQYF

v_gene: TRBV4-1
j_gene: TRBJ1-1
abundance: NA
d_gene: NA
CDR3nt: TGCGCCAGCAGCCAAGGGTGGAGGCAGAACACTGAAGCTTTCTTT
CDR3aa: CASSQGWRQNTEAFF

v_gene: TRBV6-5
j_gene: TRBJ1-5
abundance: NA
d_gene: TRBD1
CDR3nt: TGTGCCAGCAGGGAGCCAGGGGGCTGGCAGCCCCAGCATTTT
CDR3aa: CASREPGGWQPQHF

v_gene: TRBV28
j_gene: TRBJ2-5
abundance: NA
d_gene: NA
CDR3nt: TGTGCCAGCAGTCGACAGTGGGAGACCCAGTACTTC
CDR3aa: CASSRQWETQYF

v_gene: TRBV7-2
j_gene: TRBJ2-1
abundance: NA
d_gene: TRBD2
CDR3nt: TGTGCCAGCAGCTTAAGGACTAGCGGGGGGTACAATGAGCAGTTCTTC
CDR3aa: CASSLRTSGGYNEQFF

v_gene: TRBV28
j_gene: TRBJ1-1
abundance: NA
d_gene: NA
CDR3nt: TGTGCCAGCAGTTTAACAGGGATTGCTATGAACACTGAAGCTTTCTTT
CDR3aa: CASSLTGIAMNTEAFF

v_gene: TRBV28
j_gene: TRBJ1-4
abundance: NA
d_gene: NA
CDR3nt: TGTGCCAGCAGGGGAGTAGTAACCCTAGAAAAACTGTTTTTT
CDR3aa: CASRGVVTLEKLFF

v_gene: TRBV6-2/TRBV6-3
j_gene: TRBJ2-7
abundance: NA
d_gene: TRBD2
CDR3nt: TGTGCCAGCAGTCCATTAGGACTAGCGGGGGACCTTACCTACGAGCAGTACTTC
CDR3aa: CASSPLGLAGDLTYEQYF

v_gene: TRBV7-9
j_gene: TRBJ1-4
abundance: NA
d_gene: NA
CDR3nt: TGTGCCAGCAGCGGGCCGACAGACACTAATGAAAAACTGTTTTTT
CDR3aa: CASSGPTDTNEKLFF

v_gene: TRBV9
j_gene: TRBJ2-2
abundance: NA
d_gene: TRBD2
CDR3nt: TGTGCCAGCAGCTTGGGGACTAGCGGGAGACGACGAGGGGGGGAGCTGTTTTTT
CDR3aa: CASSLGTSGRRRGGELFF

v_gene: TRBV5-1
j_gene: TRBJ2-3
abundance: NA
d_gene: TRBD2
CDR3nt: TGCGCCAGCAGCTTGCCTAGCGGGGCAGATACGCAGTATTTT
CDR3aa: CASSLPSGADTQYF

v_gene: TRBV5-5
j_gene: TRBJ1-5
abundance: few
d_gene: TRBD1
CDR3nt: TGTGCCAGCAGCTCGACAGGGGCCCCGGCTCAGCCCCAGCATTTT
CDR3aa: CASSSTGAPAQPQHF

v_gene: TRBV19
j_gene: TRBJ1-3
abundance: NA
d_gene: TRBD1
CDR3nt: TGTGCCAGTCGAACCTCACCGACAGGGGGGACTGGAAACACCATATATTTT
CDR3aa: CASRTSPTGGTGNTIYF

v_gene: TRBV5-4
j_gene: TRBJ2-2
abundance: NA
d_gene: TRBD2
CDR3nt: TGTGCCAGCAGCTTAGAAGCGGGAGTCGGCCCGAACACCGGGGAGCTGTTTTTT
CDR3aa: CASSLEAGVGPNTGELFF

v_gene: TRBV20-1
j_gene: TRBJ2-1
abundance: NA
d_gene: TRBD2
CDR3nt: TGCAGTGCTAGTCCCGGGACTAGCGGGATTTACAATGAGCAGTTCTTC
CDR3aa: CSASPGTSGIYNEQFF

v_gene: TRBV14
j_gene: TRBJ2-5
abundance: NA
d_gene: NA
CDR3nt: TGTGCCAGCAGCCAAGATCCGAGGGGGTCAGAGACCCAGTACTTC
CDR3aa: CASSQDPRGSETQYF

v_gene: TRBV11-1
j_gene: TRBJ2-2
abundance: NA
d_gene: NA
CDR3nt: TGTGCCAGCAGCGCGGGACCAGCCACCGGGGAGCTGTTTTTT
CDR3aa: CASSAGPATGELFF

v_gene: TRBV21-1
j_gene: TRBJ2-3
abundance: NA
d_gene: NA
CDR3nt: TGTGCCAGCCGCCGGACTAGCGGTACAGATACGCAGTATTTT
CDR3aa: CASRRTSGTDTQYF